This T cell receptor (beta chain) stems from a study of blood T cell repertoires in COVID-19. Participants came from about two dozen US areas, aged about 18 to 95 years. This CDR3 has 14 residues. CDR1 and CDR2 from the germline V gene are WNHNN and SYGVQD (reference sequence). Trimming cost V 6 bases and J 3 bases, with 13 bases left between them. The table came from immunoSEQ multiplex PCR; TCRdb's copy has only in-frame clones and leaves some out. The sample carries more than 150,000 clones, about nine tenths recorded once. This TCR came from a woman in her 30s who had recovered from COVID-19. The chain joins TRBV10-1 to TRBJ2-3, with a weak D call TRBD1 (6 bases). The specimen sequenced was PBMCs or T cells enriched from blood (not recorded which). This CDR3 reads CASRRGRGTDTQYF. In nucleotides, the CDR3 is TGCGCCAGCAGGAGGGGCAGGGGAACAGATACGCAGTATTTT.